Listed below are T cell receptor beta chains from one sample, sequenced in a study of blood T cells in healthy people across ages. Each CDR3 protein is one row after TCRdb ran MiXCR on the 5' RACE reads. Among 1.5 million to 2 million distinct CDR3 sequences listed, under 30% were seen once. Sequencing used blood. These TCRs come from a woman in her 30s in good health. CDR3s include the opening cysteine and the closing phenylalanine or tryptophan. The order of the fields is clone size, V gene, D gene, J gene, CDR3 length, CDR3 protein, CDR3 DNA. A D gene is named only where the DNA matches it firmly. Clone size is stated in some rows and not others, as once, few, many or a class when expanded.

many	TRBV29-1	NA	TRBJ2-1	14	CSTRSGVDAGEQFF	TGCAGCACAAGATCGGGGGTAGACGCGGGTGAGCAGTTCTTC
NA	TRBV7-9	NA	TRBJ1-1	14	CASSLRETKTEAFF	TGTGCCAGCAGCTTAAGGGAAACAAAAACTGAAGCTTTCTTT
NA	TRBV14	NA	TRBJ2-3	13	CASSQDWTDTQYF	TGTGCCAGCAGCCAAGATTGGACAGATACGCAGTATTTT
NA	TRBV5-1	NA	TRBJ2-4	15	CASSLTTSAKNVQYF	TGCGCCAGCAGCTTAACTACTTCAGCCAAAAACGTTCAGTACTTC
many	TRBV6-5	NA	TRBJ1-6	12	CASSYLGSPLHF	TGTGCCAGCAGTTACTTAGGGTCACCCCTCCACTTT
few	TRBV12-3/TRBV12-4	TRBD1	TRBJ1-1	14	CASRGTGSGPEAFF	TGTGCCAGCAGGGGGACAGGGTCTGGCCCTGAAGCTTTCTTT
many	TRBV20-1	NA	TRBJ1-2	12	CSASVGDYGYTF	TGCAGTGCTAGTGTGGGGGACTATGGCTACACCTTC
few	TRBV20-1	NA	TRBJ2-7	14	CSARSGGGAYEQYF	TGCAGTGCTAGATCTGGAGGCGGAGCCTACGAGCAGTACTTC
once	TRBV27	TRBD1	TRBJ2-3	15	CASSFRQGRTDTQYF	TGTGCCAGCAGTTTCAGACAGGGTCGGACAGATACGCAGTATTTT
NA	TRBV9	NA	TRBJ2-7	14	CVSSAGQRTYEQYF	TGTGTCAGCAGCGCGGGACAGCGAACCTACGAGCAGTACTTC
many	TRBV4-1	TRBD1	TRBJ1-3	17	CASSLTGNRGDGNTIYF	TGCGCCAGCAGCCTAACGGGAAACAGGGGCGACGGAAACACCATATATTTT
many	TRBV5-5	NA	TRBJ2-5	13	CASTKQGWETQYF	TGTGCCAGCACTAAACAGGGTTGGGAGACCCAGTACTTC